A single sample gave rise to the 25 T cell receptor beta chains below, sequenced in a study of T cell changes during pregnancy in multiple sclerosis (dated by TCRdb to the late 2010s). The library was produced with the immunoSEQ multiplex PCR assay. TCRdb re-hosts the immuneACCESS table, in-frame sequences only. Its copies lack some clones; in the studies checked, an unresolved V gene accounts for under half of them, and the cause for the rest is not known. Here the sample has over 10,000 clones; approximately 90% occur a single time. The ten largest make up about 7.7% of the sample. Specimen: CD8+ T cells from peripheral blood mononuclear cells, collected in the second trimester of pregnancy. Every receptor here comes from a female donor in good health, enrolled as a control in a pregnancy study.

The genes are TRBV6-1 and TRBJ2-1; D is possibly TRBD2 (5 bases). The germline V gene encodes CDR1 MNHNS and CDR2 SASEGT. The CDR3 is made up of 14 amino acids. V dropped 2 bases and J dropped 8 bases, with 13 bases sitting between them. The CDR3 DNA reads TGTGCCAGCAGTGAATCAGGTGAGGGTCATGAGCAGTTCTTC. Its translation is CASSESGEGHEQFF.

The gene calls are TRBV11-2 and TRBJ2-3; TRBD2 agrees at 7 bases. Per germline, CDR1 SGHAT and CDR2 FQNNGV. The CDR3 has 15 amino acids. V trimming: 4 bases; J trimming: 4 bases; junction bases outside the gene matches: 8. CDR3 coding DNA: TGTGCCAGCAGCTCCGGGGTGGGAGGGTCAGATACGCAGTATTTT. Protein sequence: CASSSGVGGSDTQYF.

The V call is TRBV28, the J call TRBJ2-3, with D maybe TRBD2 (6 bases). V shed 3 bases and J shed 7 bases, with 11 bases lying between them. Germline assignment: CDR1 MDHEN and CDR2 SYDVKM. The CDR3 contains 13 residues. CDR3 residues: CASSFYGSHTQYF. DNA of the CDR3: TGTGCCAGCAGTTTCTACGGGAGTCATACGCAGTATTTT.

The chain joins TRBV7-9 to TRBJ2-1, with a weak D call TRBD2 (7 bases). CDR3 size: 14 residues. Between the trimmed V and J ends, which lost 2 bases and 10 bases, there was a span of 15 bases. CDR1 and CDR2 (germline): SEHNR, FQNEAQ (reference sequence). Here the CDR3 reads CASSLTSRGGEQFF. CDR3 coding DNA: TGTGCCAGCAGCTTAACCAGCAGGGGAGGGGAGCAGTTCTTC.

The rearrangement uses TRBV7-8 and TRBJ2-7, with a weak D call TRBD1 (6 bases). Looked up from germline, CDR1 is SGHVS and CDR2 is FQNEAQ. This CDR3 has 15 amino acids. V lost 5 bases and J 4 bases, leaving 18 bases between the germline ends. CDR3 in amino acids: CASSQDSATVYEQYF. Here the CDR3 DNA reads TGTGCCAGCAGCCAGGACAGCGCTACCGTATACGAGCAGTACTTC.

CDR3 loop: CASSYPGDPNTGELFF. The CDR3 nucleotides read TGTGCCAGCAGTTACCCCGGAGACCCCAACACCGGGGAGCTGTTTTTT. The rearrangement joins TRBV6-5 to TRBJ2-2; D is unresolved. Trimming stripped 2 bases from V and 2 bases from J, with 12 bases between. The germline V gene encodes CDR1 MNHEY and CDR2 SVGAGI. CDR3 size: 16 residues.

The V call is TRBV29-1, the J call TRBJ2-3, with D possibly being TRBD2 (6 bases). This CDR3 region has 14 residues. Germline V gives CDR1 SQVTM, CDR2 ANQGSEA. V was cut by 8 bases and J by 4 bases, with 19 bases left in between. DNA for the CDR3: TGCAGCTCTGGTGGGTCGGGAGCCGCAGATACGCAGTATTTT. It translates to CSSGGSGAADTQYF.

V usage is TRBV15 and J usage is TRBJ2-1; 11 bases are shared with TRBD1. From germline, CDR1 is LNHNV and CDR2 YYDKDF (reference sequence). The CDR3 length is 16 residues. The junction had 4 bases not matched to a gene; V was cut back by 0 bases and J by 6 bases. The CDR3 coding sequence is TGTGCCACCAGCAGAGAGGCGGGACAGGGGGGCAATGAGCAGTTCTTC. Translating it yields CATSREAGQGGNEQFF.

This chain links TRBV12-1 with TRBJ2-7; TRBD1, the D gene given by the table, was not confirmed from the DNA. TRBV12-1 is described as a pseudogene. There are 15 residues in the CDR3. CDR3 nucleotides: TGTGCCAGCAGCTCCCCGGGACAGGAACAATCCGAGCAGTACTTC. Its protein is CASSSPGQEQSEQYF.

The rearrangement links TRBV7-2 to TRBJ2-3, with 8 bases that match TRBD1. V gave up 5 bases and J gave up 4 bases; unmatched junction bases: 2. Germline loops: CDR1 SGHTA, CDR2 FQGNSA. The CDR3 is 13 residues long. CDR3 bases: TGTGCCAGCAGCCCACAGGGGGCAGATACGCAGTATTTT. The encoded protein is CASSPQGADTQYF.

V and J are TRBV5-1 and TRBJ2-7, with 7 bases matching TRBD2. CDR1 SGHRS and CDR2 YFSETQ come from the germline V gene. Losses at the gene ends were 2 bases for V and 6 bases for J; bases not matched to a gene: 14. This CDR3 region has 16 residues. Here the CDR3 reads CASSFATSSRQGEQYF. The CDR3 DNA is TGCGCCAGCAGCTTTGCGACTAGCAGTCGTCAGGGCGAGCAGTACTTC.

Comment on this clone: Its ends do not fully match the called genes, so a read error is possible. J is TRBJ2-7 and V is TRBV28; TRBD1 matches at 9 bases. Looked up from germline, CDR1 is MDHEN and CDR2 is SYDVKM. The CDR3 contains 14 residues. CDR3 protein: CASSFRTGAYKQYF. CDR3 DNA: TGTGCCAGCAGTTTCAGGACAGGGGCCTACAAGCAGTACTTC.

This clone came up a few times. The chain couples TRBV29-1 to TRBJ1-1; no firm D call. The V end was cut by 8 bases, the J end by 1 base, with 11 bases between. The CDR3 is 12 amino acids. Looked up from germline, CDR1 is SQVTM and CDR2 is ANQGSEA. The CDR3 DNA follows: TGCAGCATCCCGATGAGGAACACTGAAGCTTTCTTT. This encodes CSIPMRNTEAFF.

The gene calls are TRBV27 and TRBJ1-2; the match to TRBD1 covers 7 bases. V gave up 3 bases and J gave up 2 bases; unmatched junction bases: 3. The CDR3 sequence is 14 residues long. CDR1 and CDR2 from the germline V gene are MNHEY and SMNVEV (reference sequence). The CDR3 DNA sequence: TGTGCCAGCAGTTTGAGGGGGCCAAACTATGGCTACACCTTC. This translates into CASSLRGPNYGYTF.

The V call is TRBV7-8, the J call TRBJ2-1; TRBD2 matches at 9 bases. The CDR3 spans 15 residues. V shed 10 bases, J shed 4 bases, and the junction held 11 bases outside the gene matches. The germline CDR1 and CDR2 sequences are SGHVS and FQNEAQ. CDR3 protein: CAIGGAGGRYNEQFF. The DNA for the CDR3 is TGTGCCATCGGCGGGGCGGGGGGGCGGTACAATGAGCAGTTCTTC. Using reference TRBV7-8 and TRBJ2-1 for the parts outside the CDR3, the full variable domain is GAGVSQSPRYKVAKRGQDVALRCDPISGHVSLFWYQQALGQGPEFLTYFQNEAQLDKSGLPSDRFFAERPEGSVSTLKIQRTQQEDSAVYLCAIGGAGGRYNEQFFGPGTRLTVL.

This chain uses TRBV2 with TRBJ2-2; TRBD1 is a possible D gene (6 bases). From germline, CDR1 is SNHLY and CDR2 FYNNEI. Trimming cost V 6 bases and J 6 bases, with 17 bases left between them. The CDR3 has 15 residues. The CDR3 DNA is TGTGCCAGCAGAGACACAGGGACGTCGGCCGGGGAGCTGTTTTTT. Its translation: CASRDTGTSAGELFF.

V usage is TRBV7-2 and J usage is TRBJ1-2; 7 bases agree with TRBD1. The length of the CDR3 is 16 residues. Germline CDR1 is SGHTA and CDR2 is FQGNSA. Losses at the gene ends were 5 bases for V and 3 bases for J; bases not matched to a gene: 12. CDR3 region: CASSRQGVASDYGYTF. Written as DNA, the CDR3 is TGTGCCAGCAGCCGACAGGGAGTAGCCTCCGACTATGGCTACACCTTC. The full variable domain, completed using reference TRBV7-2 and TRBJ1-2, is GAGVSQSPSNKVTEKGKDVELRCDPISGHTALYWYRQSLGQGLEFLIYFQGNSAPDKSGLPSDRFSAERTGGSVSTLTIQRTQQEDSAVYLCASSRQGVASDYGYTFGSGTRLTVV.

The genes are TRBV7-9 and TRBJ2-3, with TRBD2 identical over 11 bases. The germline CDR1 and CDR2 sequences are SEHNR and FQNEAQ (reference sequence). The CDR3 loop spans 18 amino acids. V dropped 8 bases and J dropped 0; count of bases not matched to a gene: 13. The CDR3 is CASGPTSGGLRSTDTQYF. The CDR3 DNA reads as TGTGCCAGCGGACCCACTAGCGGGGGACTACGTAGCACAGATACGCAGTATTTT.

The V gene is TRBV19, the J gene TRBJ2-1, with 7 positions matching TRBD1. Trimming cost V 7 bases and J 8 bases; bases outside gene matches: 8. Germline loops: CDR1 LNHDA, CDR2 SQIVND (reference sequence). CDR3 length: 13 amino acids. In nucleotides, the CDR3 is TGTGCCAGTAACGAGGGGGCTTACCATGAGCAGTTCTTC. Protein: CASNEGAYHEQFF.

By sample share, this clone is medium-sized. Here the CDR3 reads CASSEGTDRPNSPLHF. The CDR3 coding sequence is TGTGCCAGCAGTGAGGGGACGGACAGACCCAATTCACCCCTCCACTTT. The gene calls are TRBV6-1 and TRBJ1-6; a possible D gene is TRBD1 (6 bases). Looked up from germline, CDR1 is MNHNS and CDR2 is SASEGT. The V and J ends lost 3 bases and 7 bases respectively, with 16 bases between them. This CDR3 region has 16 residues.

The chain couples TRBV27 to TRBJ1-1; TRBD1 is a possible D gene (5 bases). V lost 3 bases and J 3 bases, leaving 8 bases between the germline ends. Germline CDR1 MNHEY, CDR2 SMNVEV (reference sequence). The CDR3 totals 13 residues. The CDR3 DNA reads as TGTGCCAGCAGTTTGGGGCGGTACACTGAAGCTTTCTTT. Residues: CASSLGRYTEAFF.

The rearrangement uses TRBV9 and TRBJ2-7, with D possibly TRBD2 on 6 matching bases. Germline CDR1 reads SGDLS; CDR2 reads YYNGEE. The ends were cut back, 3 bases at V and 5 bases at J, with 15 bases in the middle. CDR3 length: 14 amino acids. As DNA, the CDR3 is TGTGCCAGCAGCGCGAACTCGCGGGGCGACGAGCAGTACTTC. Protein product: CASSANSRGDEQYF.

The rearrangement links TRBV6-5 to TRBJ2-2; a possible D gene is TRBD1 (6 bases). Germline CDR1 MNHEY, CDR2 SVGAGI. The CDR3 totals 14 residues. V lost 2 bases to trimming and J lost 5 bases, with 9 bases between them. CDR3 in amino acids: CASSYPTGTGELFF. DNA for the CDR3: TGTGCCAGCAGTTACCCAACAGGGACCGGGGAGCTGTTTTTT.

This clone was detected once. This rearrangement joins TRBV5-6 to TRBJ2-7; D not resolved. Germline values: CDR1 SGHDT, CDR2 YYEEEE. The CDR3 runs to 13 residues. Trimming cost V 4 bases and J 7 bases, with 15 bases left between them. CDR3 in DNA: TGTGCCAGCAGCGAGACCGGGTTTGAAGAGCAGTACTTC. It specifies CASSETGFEEQYF.

The chain combines TRBV27 with TRBJ2-1; no firm D call. The CDR3 loop spans 14 amino acids. From germline, CDR1 is MNHEY and CDR2 SMNVEV (reference sequence). Trimming pared 0 bases from V and 9 bases from J, leaving 12 bases between. The CDR3 region is CASSLSYPQFEQFF. Written as DNA, the CDR3 is TGTGCCAGCAGTTTATCTTACCCCCAGTTTGAGCAGTTCTTC.